This T cell receptor beta chain was profiled in a study of regulatory T cells in long-lasting Graves disease. Study-level information: Over 5 years of antithyroid drugs with positive TSH receptor antibodies was taken to mean persistent Graves' disease.

Study-wide points: Patients with persistent disease showed a bias toward TRBV28, TRBJ1-2 and TRBJ2-5. What was studied was peripheral blood only, and not thyroid tissue. New patients shared roughly 1,000 public clonotypes, and persistent patients shared more, with about 2,700.

The time point denotes: persistent/refractory GD, antithyroid drugs over 5 years with positive TRAb. PBMCs were the source of the RNA used for TCR sequencing. This clonotype was counted at least ten times. Its specificity is unknown. Arm-PCR of CDR3 regions and iRepertoire HTBI primers were used to build TCR beta libraries. TCRdb passed the multiplex PCR reads through MiXCR, listing each CDR3 protein once. The sample lists hundreds of thousands of distinct CDR3 sequences; about 22% were seen once. CDR3 length: 16 amino acids. V lost 3 bases and J lost 4; bases outside the gene matches: 10. This clonotype was sampled from a female donor with Graves disease. Here the sequenced sample was peripheral blood mononuclear cells (PBMCs), taken when the disease was refractory, from a patient treated with antithyroid drugs. This chain uses TRBV12-3 or TRBV12-4 with TRBJ2-7; 9 bases agree with TRBD1. The CDR3 region has the DNA TGTGCCAGCAGTTTTGAGGCAGGACAGGGGCTGTACGAGCAGTACTTC. Its translation is CASSFEAGQGLYEQYF.